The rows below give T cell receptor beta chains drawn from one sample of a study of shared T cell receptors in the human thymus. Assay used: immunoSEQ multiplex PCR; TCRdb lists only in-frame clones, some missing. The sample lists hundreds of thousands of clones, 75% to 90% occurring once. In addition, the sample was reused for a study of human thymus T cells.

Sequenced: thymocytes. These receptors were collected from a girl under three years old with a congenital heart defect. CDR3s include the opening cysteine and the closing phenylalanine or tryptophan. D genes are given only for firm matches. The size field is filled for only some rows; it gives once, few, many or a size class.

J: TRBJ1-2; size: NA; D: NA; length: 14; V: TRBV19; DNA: TGTGCCAGTAGTCAACTGAGGACAGACGGTTGCTACACCTTC; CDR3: CASSQLRTDGCYTF
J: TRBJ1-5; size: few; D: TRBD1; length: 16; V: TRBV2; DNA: TGTGCCAGCACCACAGGACAGGGGGAGTACAATCAGCCCCAGCATTTT; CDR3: CASTTGQGEYNQPQHF
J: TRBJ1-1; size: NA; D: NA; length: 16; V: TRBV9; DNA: TGTGCCAGCAGCGTAGCCAAGGGGTGGGTGGCAACTGAAGCTTTCTTT; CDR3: CASSVAKGWVATEAFF
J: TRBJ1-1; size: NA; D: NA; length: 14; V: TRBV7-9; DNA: TGTGCCAGCAGCTTTGGAGATCGAACGGGGGGCGCTTTCTTT; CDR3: CASSFGDRTGGAFF
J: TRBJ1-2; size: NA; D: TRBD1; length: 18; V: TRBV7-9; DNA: TGTGCCAGCAGCGGGGGACAGGAGGGACAGGACCTTAACTATGGCTACACCTTC; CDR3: CASSGGQEGQDLNYGYTF
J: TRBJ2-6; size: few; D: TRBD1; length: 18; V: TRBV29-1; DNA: TGCAGCGTTGATTCGGGGAAGGGGGCGGGTTCTGGGGCCAACGTCCTGACTTTC; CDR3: CSVDSGKGAGSGANVLTF
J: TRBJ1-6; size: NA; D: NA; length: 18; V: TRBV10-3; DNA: TGTGCCATCAGTGAGCCGCAGGGTTTTGGGCAGGGATTGTCACCCCTCCACTTT; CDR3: CAISEPQGFGQGLSPLHF
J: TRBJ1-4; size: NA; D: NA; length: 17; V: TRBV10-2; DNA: TGCGCCAGCAGTGAAGGCGAACGGGAACAATCTAATGAAAAACTGTTTTTT; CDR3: CASSEGEREQSNEKLFF
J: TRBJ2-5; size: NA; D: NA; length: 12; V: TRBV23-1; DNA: TGCGCCAGCGGGGCAGGGCGAGAGACCCAGTACTTC; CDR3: CASGAGRETQYF
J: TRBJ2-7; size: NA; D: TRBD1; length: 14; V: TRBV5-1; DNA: TGCGCCAGCAGCTTGGGGGACAGGGCCTACGAGCAGTACTTC; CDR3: CASSLGDRAYEQYF
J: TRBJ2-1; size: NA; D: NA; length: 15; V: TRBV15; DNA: TGTGCCACCATGCAGCAAATAAACACTACCAATGAGCAGTTCTTC; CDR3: CATMQQINTTNEQFF
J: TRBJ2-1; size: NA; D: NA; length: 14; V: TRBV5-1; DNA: TGCGCCAGCAGCAATCCGGGACATTACAATGAGCAGTTCTTC; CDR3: CASSNPGHYNEQFF
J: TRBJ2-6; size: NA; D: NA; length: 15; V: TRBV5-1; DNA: TGCGCCACCTCGCGATCGTCTACTGGGGCCAACGTCCTGCCTTTC; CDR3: CATSRSSTGANVLPF
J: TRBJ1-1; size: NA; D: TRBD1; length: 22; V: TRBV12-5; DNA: TGTGCTAGTGGTTTGGTGTTCTCCGGGACAGGGGGCGCAACGGGGACGAACACTGAAGCTTTCTTT; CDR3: CASGLVFSGTGGATGTNTEAFF
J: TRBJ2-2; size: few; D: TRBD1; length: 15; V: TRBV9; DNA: TGTGCCAGCAGCGTAGGGCTGGGGACAGCCGGGGAGCTGTTTTTT; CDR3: CASSVGLGTAGELFF
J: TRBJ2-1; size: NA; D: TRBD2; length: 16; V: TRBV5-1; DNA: TGCGCCAGCAGCTTGGCCACGGGGGGGAGCTACAATGAGCAGTTCTTC; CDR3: CASSLATGGSYNEQFF
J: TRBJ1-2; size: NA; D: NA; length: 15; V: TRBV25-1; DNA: TGTGCCAGCAGTACTCAGGGAGGAGGCAAGAATGGCTACACCTTC; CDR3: CASSTQGGGKNGYTF
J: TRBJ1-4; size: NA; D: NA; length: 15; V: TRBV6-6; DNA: TGTGCCAGCAGTTACGCAGGCACAACTAATGAAAAACTGTTTTTT; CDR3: CASSYAGTTNEKLFF
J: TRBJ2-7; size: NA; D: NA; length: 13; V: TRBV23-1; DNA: TGCGCCAGCAGTCAACCCCCGGACTGGGAGCAGTACTTC; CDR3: CASSQPPDWEQYF
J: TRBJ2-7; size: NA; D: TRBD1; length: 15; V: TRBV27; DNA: TGTGCCAGCAGTTTATCGGGACAGGGGAGATCCGGGCAGTACTTC; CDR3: CASSLSGQGRSGQYF
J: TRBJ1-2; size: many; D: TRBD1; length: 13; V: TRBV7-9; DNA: TGTGCCAGCAGCTTACAGGGGGCCTATGGCTACACCTTC; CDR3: CASSLQGAYGYTF
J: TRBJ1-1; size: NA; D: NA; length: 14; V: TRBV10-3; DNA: TGTGCCATCAGTGAGCGGACAGTCAACACTGAAGCTTTCTTT; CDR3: CAISERTVNTEAFF
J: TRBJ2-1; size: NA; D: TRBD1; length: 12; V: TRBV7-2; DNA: TGTGCCAGCAGTTATAATGGACAGGGGGAGTTCTTC; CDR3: CASSYNGQGEFF
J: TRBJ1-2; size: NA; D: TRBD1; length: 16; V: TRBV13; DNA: TGTGCCAGCAGCTCCCCAATTGGGCAGGGGGACTATGGCTACACCTTC; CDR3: CASSSPIGQGDYGYTF
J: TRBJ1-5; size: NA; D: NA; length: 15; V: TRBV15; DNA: TGTGCCACCAGCAGAGTGGCGGGGAGCAATCAGCCCCAGCATTTT; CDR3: CATSRVAGSNQPQHF
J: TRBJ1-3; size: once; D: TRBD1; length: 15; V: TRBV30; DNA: TGTGCCTGGAGGCAAACAGGGGAGGATGGAAACACCATATATTTT; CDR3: CAWRQTGEDGNTIYF
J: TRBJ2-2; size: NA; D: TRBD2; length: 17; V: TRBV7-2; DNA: TGTGCCAGCACTTATTTTTCCGGGACTAGCGCTAACGGGGAGCTGTTTTTT; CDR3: CASTYFSGTSANGELFF
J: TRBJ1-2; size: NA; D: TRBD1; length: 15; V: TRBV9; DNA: TGTGCCAGCACCCTTAACCGGGACAGGGGGTCGGACTACACCTTC; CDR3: CASTLNRDRGSDYTF
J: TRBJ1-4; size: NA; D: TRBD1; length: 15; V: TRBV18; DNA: TGTGCCAGCTCAAGACAAAACAGGGGGAATGAAAAACTGTTTTTT; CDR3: CASSRQNRGNEKLFF
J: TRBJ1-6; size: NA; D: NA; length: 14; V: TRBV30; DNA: TGTGCCTGGATACCAGAATCCTATAATTCACCCCTCCACTTT; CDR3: CAWIPESYNSPLHF
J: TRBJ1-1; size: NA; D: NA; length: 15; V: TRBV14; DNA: TGTGCCAGCAGCCATTTAGACAGAGTGAACACTGAAGCTTTCTTT; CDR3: CASSHLDRVNTEAFF
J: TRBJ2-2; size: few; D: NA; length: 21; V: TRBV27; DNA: TGTGCCAGCAGTTTACGTTGGTCCCCTACAGGTACCCCAAAACACCCCGGGGAGCTGTTTTTT; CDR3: CASSLRWSPTGTPKHPGELFF
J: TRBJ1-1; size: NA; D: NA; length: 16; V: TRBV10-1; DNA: TGCGCCAGCAGTGAGGGAAAGGGCAGGGTGAACACTGAAGCTTTCTTT; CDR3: CASSEGKGRVNTEAFF
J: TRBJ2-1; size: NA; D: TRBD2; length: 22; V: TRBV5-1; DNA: TGCGCCAGCAGCTTGGCCTTTTGGGGACTAATGGGACGGTTGAACTCCTACAATGAGCAGTTCTTC; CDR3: CASSLAFWGLMGRLNSYNEQFF
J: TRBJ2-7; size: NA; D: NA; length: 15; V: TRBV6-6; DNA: TGTGCCAGCAGTTCTCCTCCTACTTCTTCCTACGAGCAGTACTTC; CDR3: CASSSPPTSSYEQYF
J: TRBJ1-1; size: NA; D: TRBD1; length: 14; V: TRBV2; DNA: TGTGCCAGCAGCCGGACAGGGACGAACACTGAAGCTTTCTTT; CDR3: CASSRTGTNTEAFF